This entry describes one T cell receptor (beta chain). What it binds is unknown. The data derive from a study of shared clonotypes between healthy human individuals. Study findings and constraints: Sharing across a few donors was seen in 4.5% to 6.5% of naive CD4 clonotypes. The study generally estimated greater richness for naive than memory subsets.

Clones were sequenced by immunoSEQ multiplex PCR, and TCRdb holds only the in-frame ones, with some missing. The table shows about 1,800,000 clones, with 85% to 95% occurring only once. The naive CD8 subset, CD45RO-negative cells positively selected for CCR7, excluded terminally differentiated effector memory CD45RA+ cells. There were no recent acute infections or vaccinations among the donors, who were healthy HIV-negative adults. Each donor was a Caucasian adult residing in Nashville, Tennessee. Sequenced input: naive CD8+ T cells sorted from blood. This receptor was identified in a man between 18 and 29 years old in good health.

CDR3: CASSLADQNYEQYF. CDR3 coding DNA: TGTGCCAGCAGCTTAGCTGACCAAAACTACGAGCAGTACTTC. The chain couples TRBV7-6 to TRBJ2-7; no firm D call. The germline V and J ends were trimmed by 0 bases and 3 bases, with 9 bases remaining between them. The length of the CDR3 is 14 residues. The germline gives CDR1 SGHVS, CDR2 FNYEAQ. Variable domain in full (rest from reference TRBV7-6 and TRBJ2-7): GAGVSQSPRYKVTKRGQDVALRCDPISGHVSLYWYRQALGQGPEFLTYFNYEAQQDKSGLPNDRFSAERPEGSISTLTIQRTEQRDSAMYRCASSLADQNYEQYFGPGTRLTVT.